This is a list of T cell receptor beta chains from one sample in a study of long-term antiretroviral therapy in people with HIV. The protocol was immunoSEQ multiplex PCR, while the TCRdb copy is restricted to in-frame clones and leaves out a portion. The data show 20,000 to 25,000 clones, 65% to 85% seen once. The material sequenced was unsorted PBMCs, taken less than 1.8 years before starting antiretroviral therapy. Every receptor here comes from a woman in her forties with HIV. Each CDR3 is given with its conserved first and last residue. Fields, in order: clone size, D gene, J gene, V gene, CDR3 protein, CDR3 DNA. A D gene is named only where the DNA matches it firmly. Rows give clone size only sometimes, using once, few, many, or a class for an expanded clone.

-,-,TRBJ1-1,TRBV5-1,CASSPLPGENTEAFF,TGCGCCAGCAGCCCCCTGCCAGGCGAGAACACTGAAGCTTTCTTT
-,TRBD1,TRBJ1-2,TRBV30,CASGQGANVFYGYTF,TGTGCCTCCGGGCAGGGGGCGAATGTATTCTATGGCTACACCTTC
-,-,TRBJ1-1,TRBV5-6,CASSLRSPEAFF,TGTGCCAGCAGCTTGAGAAGTCCTGAAGCTTTCTTT
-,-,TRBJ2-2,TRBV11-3,CASSLVPYTGELFF,TGTGCCAGCAGCTTAGTACCCTACACCGGGGAGCTGTTTTTT
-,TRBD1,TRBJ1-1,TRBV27,CASSTRTGRTEAFF,TGTGCCAGCAGTACCCGGACAGGTCGCACTGAAGCTTTCTTT
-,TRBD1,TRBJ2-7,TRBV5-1,CASSLGDREGHEQYF,TGCGCCAGCAGCTTGGGGGACAGGGAAGGCCACGAGCAGTACTTC
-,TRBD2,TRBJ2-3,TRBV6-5,CASNRLAGSTDTQYF,TGTGCCAGCAACCGACTAGCGGGGAGCACAGATACGCAGTATTTT
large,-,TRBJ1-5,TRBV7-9,CASSLGESGWGQPQHF,TGTGCCAGCAGCTTAGGAGAATCAGGGTGGGGGCAGCCCCAGCATTTT
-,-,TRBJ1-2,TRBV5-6,CASGLPPGSYGYTF,TGTGCCAGCGGCCTACCTCCAGGTTCTTATGGCTACACCTTC
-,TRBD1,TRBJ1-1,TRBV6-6,CASRPGTGNTEAFF,TGTGCCAGCAGACCCGGGACAGGGAACACTGAAGCTTTCTTT
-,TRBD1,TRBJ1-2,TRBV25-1,CASSDLDRGGYTF,TGTGCCAGCAGTGACCTGGACAGGGGAGGCTACACCTTC
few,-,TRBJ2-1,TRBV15,CATSPTSGSEQFF,TGTGCCACCAGCCCTACATCAGGGAGTGAGCAGTTCTTC
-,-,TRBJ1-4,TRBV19,CASRLTGTGEKLFF,TGTGCCAGTAGATTAACAGGGACGGGTGAAAAACTGTTTTTT
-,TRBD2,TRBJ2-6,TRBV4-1,CASSQDLAGAFSGANVLTF,TGCGCCAGCAGCCAAGACCTAGCGGGAGCCTTCTCTGGGGCCAACGTCCTGACTTTC
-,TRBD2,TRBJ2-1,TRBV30,CAWSQYSGGALDEQFF,TGTGCCTGGAGCCAATATAGCGGGGGGGCTTTAGATGAGCAGTTCTTC
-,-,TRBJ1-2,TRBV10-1,CATGPGRDYGYTF,TGCGCCACCGGGCCGGGACGGGACTATGGCTACACCTTC
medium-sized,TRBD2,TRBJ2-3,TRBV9,CASSVSGSEADTQYF,TGTGCCAGCAGCGTTAGCGGGAGTGAGGCAGATACGCAGTATTTT
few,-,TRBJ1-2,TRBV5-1,CASSLEGSNYGYTF,TGCGCCAGCAGCTTGGAGGGCTCCAACTATGGCTACACCTTC
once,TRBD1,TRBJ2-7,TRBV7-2,CASSSEGGTGESSYEQYF,TGTGCCAGCAGCTCCGAGGGCGGGACAGGCGAGAGCTCCTACGAGCAGTACTTC
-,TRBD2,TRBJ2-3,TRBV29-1,CSVFLLAGEESTDTQYF,TGCAGCGTTTTTTTGCTAGCGGGAGAGGAGAGCACAGATACGCAGTATTTT
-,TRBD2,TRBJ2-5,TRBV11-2,CASCRLAGDETQYF,TGTGCCAGCTGCCGACTAGCGGGAGATGAGACCCAGTACTTC
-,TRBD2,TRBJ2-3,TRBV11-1,CASSSIAGGLGDTQYF,TGTGCCAGCAGCTCTATAGCGGGAGGGCTCGGGGATACGCAGTATTTT
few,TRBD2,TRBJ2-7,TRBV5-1,CASSSYLAGRQGEQYF,TGCGCCAGCAGCTCGTACCTAGCGGGGCGCCAGGGAGAGCAGTACTTC
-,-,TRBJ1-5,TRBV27,CASSLGPNQPQHF,TGTGCCAGCAGTTTAGGGCCAAATCAGCCCCAGCATTTT
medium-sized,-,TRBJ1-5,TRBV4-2,CASSQDPRGGQPQHF,TGTGCCAGCAGCCAAGATCCCCGGGGGGGTCAGCCCCAGCATTTT
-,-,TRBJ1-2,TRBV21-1,CASSKSGIYGYTF,TGTGCCAGCAGCAAATCAGGGATCTATGGCTACACCTTC
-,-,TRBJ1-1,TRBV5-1,CASSFNGAQGTEAFF,TGCGCCAGCAGCTTCAACGGGGCGCAGGGCACTGAAGCTTTCTTT
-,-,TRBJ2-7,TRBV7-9,CASSLGSRPYEQYF,TGTGCCAGCAGCTTGGGAAGCCGCCCCTACGAGCAGTACTTC
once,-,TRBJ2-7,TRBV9,CASSVGAISYEQYF,TGTGCCAGCAGCGTAGGAGCGATCTCCTACGAGCAGTACTTC
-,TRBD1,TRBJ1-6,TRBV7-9,CASSPGQGGSPLHF,TGTGCCAGCAGTCCGGGACAGGGCGGATCACCCCTCCACTTT
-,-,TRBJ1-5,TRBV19,CASSYRINQPQHF,TGTGCCAGTAGTTACAGGATTAATCAGCCCCAGCATTTT
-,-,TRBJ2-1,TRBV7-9,CASSLRPDEQFF,TGTGCCAGCAGCTTACGACCCGATGAGCAGTTCTTC
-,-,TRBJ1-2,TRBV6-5,CASSSYQGSYGYTF,TGTGCCAGCAGTTCCTACCAGGGGAGCTATGGCTACACCTTC
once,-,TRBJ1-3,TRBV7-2,CASSLDQGNTIYF,TGTGCCAGCAGCTTAGACCAGGGAAACACCATATATTTT
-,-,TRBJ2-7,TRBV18,CASSPSPRDVYEQYF,TGTGCCAGCTCACCGTCTCCTAGGGATGTATACGAGCAGTACTTC
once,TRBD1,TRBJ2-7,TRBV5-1,CASRDPGQGDYEQYF,TGCGCCAGCAGGGATCCGGGACAGGGGGACTACGAGCAGTACTTC
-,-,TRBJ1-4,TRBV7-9,CASSFLSQGGEKLFF,TGTGCCAGCAGCTTCCTATCACAGGGAGGTGAAAAACTGTTTTTT
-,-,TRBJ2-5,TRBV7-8,CASSSQGTQYF,TGTGCCAGCAGCTCTCAGGGGACCCAGTACTTC
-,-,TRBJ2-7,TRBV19,CASGSWGYEQYF,TGTGCCAGTGGTTCATGGGGTTACGAGCAGTACTTC
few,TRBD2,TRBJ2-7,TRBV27,CASSYSGSSPYEQYF,TGTGCCAGCAGCTATAGCGGGAGTAGTCCCTACGAGCAGTACTTC
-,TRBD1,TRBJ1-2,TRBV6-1,CASSAPGGAGYGYTF,TGTGCCAGCAGTGCACCAGGGGGCGCAGGATATGGCTACACCTTC
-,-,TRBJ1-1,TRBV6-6,CASSLLGQSEEAFF,TGTGCCAGCAGTTTATTGGGACAATCAGAAGAAGCTTTCTTT
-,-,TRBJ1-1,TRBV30,CAWSVGVDTEAFF,TGTGCCTGGAGTGTGGGGGTTGACACTGAAGCTTTCTTT
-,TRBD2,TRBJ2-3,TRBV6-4,CASSGGRESTDTQYF,TGTGCCAGCAGTGGAGGGCGGGAGAGCACAGATACGCAGTATTTT
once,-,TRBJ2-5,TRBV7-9,CASSLAGRETQYF,TGTGCCAGCAGCTTAGCGGGGAGAGAGACCCAGTACTTC
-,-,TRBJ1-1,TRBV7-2,CASSIGRMGEAFF,TGTGCCAGCAGCATCGGACGTATGGGTGAAGCTTTCTTT
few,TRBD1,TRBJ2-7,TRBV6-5,CASSYSRTGDGYEQYF,TGTGCCAGCAGTTACTCCCGGACAGGGGACGGCTACGAGCAGTACTTC
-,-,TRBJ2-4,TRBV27,CASRTLAGVKNIQYF,TGTGCCAGCAGGACCTTGGCAGGGGTCAAAAACATTCAGTACTTC
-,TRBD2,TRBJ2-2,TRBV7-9,CASSPSGGIPYTGELFF,TGTGCCAGCAGCCCCTCCGGGGGGATCCCGTACACCGGGGAGCTGTTTTTT
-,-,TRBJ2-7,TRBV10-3,CAISEYEQRDFSSYEQYF,TGTGCCATCAGTGAGTATGAACAAAGGGACTTCAGCTCCTACGAGCAGTACTTC
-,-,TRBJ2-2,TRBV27,CASRSGTVESVTGELFF,TGTGCCAGCAGGTCCGGGACCGTAGAGTCGGTAACCGGGGAGCTGTTTTTT
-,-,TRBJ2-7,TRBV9,CASSGGGDTYEQYF,TGTGCCAGCAGTGGAGGAGGGGATACCTACGAGCAGTACTTC
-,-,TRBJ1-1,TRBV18,CASSQRAGSEAFF,TGTGCCAGCTCACAAAGGGCAGGCTCTGAAGCTTTCTTT
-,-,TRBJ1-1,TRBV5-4,CASSLAGALNTEAFF,TGTGCCAGCAGCTTGGCCGGGGCCTTGAACACTGAAGCTTTCTTT
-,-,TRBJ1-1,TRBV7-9,CASTLSEMNTEAFF,TGTGCCAGCACCCTTAGTGAGATGAACACTGAAGCTTTCTTT
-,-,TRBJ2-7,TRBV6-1,CASSEEGGRTYEQYF,TGTGCCAGCAGTGAAGAAGGCGGAAGAACCTACGAGCAGTACTTC
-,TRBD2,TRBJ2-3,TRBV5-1,CASSLAGQRELGDTQYF,TGCGCCAGCAGCTTGGCTGGCCAGCGGGAGCTGGGAGATACGCAGTATTTT
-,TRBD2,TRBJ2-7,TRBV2,CASRILASPSYEQYF,TGTGCCAGCAGGATACTAGCGAGCCCTTCCTACGAGCAGTACTTC
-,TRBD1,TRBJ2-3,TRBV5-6,CASSSRDRGPDTQYF,TGTGCCAGCAGTAGCCGGGACAGGGGGCCAGATACGCAGTATTTT
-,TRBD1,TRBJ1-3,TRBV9,CASSVQTGANTIYF,TGTGCCAGCAGCGTGCAGACAGGGGCAAACACCATATATTTT